These T cell receptor beta chains were read from a single sample in a study of tumor and adjacent non-tumor tissue in lung cancer. In TCRdb, the multiplex PCR reads were re-called with MiXCR into one record per CDR3 protein. The sample holds tens of thousands of distinct CDR3 sequences, around 62% seen once. The sample comprised distant non-tumor lung tissue. The receptors here all came from a woman in her thirties or forties with non-small cell lung cancer. The CDR3 runs from the conserved cysteine through the conserved F or W. A D gene is named only where the DNA matches it firmly. Size is stated for part of the rows, as once, few or many counts, or as a class when the clone is expanded.

v_call,j_call,d_call,clone_size,cdr3_nt,cdr3_aa
TRBV20-1,TRBJ2-1,.,.,TGCAGTGCTACACGGACCAACTACAATGAGCAGTTCTTC,CSATRTNYNEQFF
TRBV28,TRBJ2-1,.,.,TGTGCCAGCAGTTTCGACCCTAGCTCCTACAATGAGCAGTTCTTC,CASSFDPSSYNEQFF
TRBV11-2,TRBJ1-1,TRBD1,.,TGTGACAGCAGCTTTCATGAGGGGGCGGGGGCTTTCTTT,CDSSFHEGAGAFF
TRBV30,TRBJ2-7,.,.,TGTGCCTGGAGTGTGGGTAACAAGCAGTACTTC,CAWSVGNKQYF
TRBV10-1,TRBJ2-7,.,.,TGTGCCAGCAATGGACAGGACGGGACTAACGGGAGGGCCTGGTACGAGCAGTACTTC,CASNGQDGTNGRAWYEQYF
TRBV2,TRBJ2-7,TRBD1,once,TGTGCCAGCAGTAAGGACAGGACCTACGAGCAATACTTC,CASSKDRTYEQYF
TRBV30,TRBJ2-7,.,many,TGTGCCTGGAGGGAAGCCTACGAGCAGTACTTC,CAWREAYEQYF
TRBV5-1,TRBJ2-3,.,medium-sized,TGCGCCAGCAGCCCCCGCAGGGTCCCAGATACGCAGTATTTT,CASSPRRVPDTQYF
TRBV6-6,TRBJ2-7,.,many,TGTGCCAGCAGAACGGGGGGACAGCTTTACGAGCAGTACTTC,CASRTGGQLYEQYF
TRBV6-5,TRBJ2-6,TRBD1,once,TGTGCCAACAAACGCGAGGGGGCCGGGGCCAGCGTCCTGACTTTC,CANKREGAGASVLTF
TRBV29-1,TRBJ2-1,TRBD2,.,TGCAGCGTCGAAGATCCGCGCGGGAGAAACAATGGGCAGTTCTTC,CSVEDPRGRNNGQFF
TRBV7-2,TRBJ2-7,TRBD1,.,TGTGCCAGCAGTACGACAGGGAACACCTATGAGCAGTACTTC,CASSTTGNTYEQYF
TRBV11-2,TRBJ2-1,TRBD2,.,TGCGCCAGCAACTTACGGACTAGCAAGGTACACAAAGAGCAGTTCTTC,CASNLRTSKVHKEQFF
TRBV20-1,TRBJ1-5,.,many,TGCAGTGCTAGGAACAGGGAGGATCAGCCCCAGCATTTT,CSARNREDQPQHF
TRBV5-1,TRBJ2-1,TRBD2,.,TGCGCTAGCAGCATGACTAGCGGGGGAACTAATGAGCAGTTCTTC,CASSMTSGGTNEQFF
TRBV24-1,TRBJ1-5,.,many,TGTGCCACCCGGGCAAGGCCGGGGTCGCGATATCAGCCCCAGCATTTT,CATRARPGSRYQPQHF
TRBV29-1,TRBJ2-3,TRBD1,.,TGCAGCGCTACAGGGGGCCGCACAGGTACACAGTATTTT,CSATGGRTGTQYF
TRBV4-2,TRBJ2-3,.,few,TGTGCCAGCAGCCTAGCCTCCGGCCTCGCTACAGATACGCAGTATTTT,CASSLASGLATDTQYF
TRBV5-4,TRBJ2-7,.,.,TGTGCCAGCAGCTGGGGCAGAAAAAGCCACGGGCAGTACTTC,CASSWGRKSHGQYF
TRBV13,TRBJ1-2,TRBD1,many,TGTGCCAGCAGCTTAGAGCCCGCAGGGGGACATTATGGCTACACCTTC,CASSLEPAGGHYGYTF